This T cell receptor (beta chain) derives from a study of T cells in localized non-small cell lung cancer. Libraries were prepared by immunoSEQ multiplex PCR; TCRdb keeps only in-frame clonotypes and omits some of them. The profile shows about 6,800 clones, approximately 45% of them singletons. Turning to this clone: Its antigen is unidentified.

V lost 6 bases, J lost 3 bases, and 15 bases lay in between. Germline assignment: CDR1 MDHEN and CDR2 SYDVKM. This CDR3 comprises 15 residues. Overall study findings and caveats: A median roughly 57 of the top 100 tumor clones appeared in adjacent lung.

The clonotype comes from a man aged 40-75 years with stage I lung adenocarcinoma. The source material was lymph node tissue, sampled before any cancer treatment. This chain connects TRBV28 to TRBJ1-5; D is possibly TRBD1 (5 bases). CDR3 protein: CASRYSGGVNQPQHF. The CDR3 DNA follows: TGTGCCAGCAGGTACAGTGGGGGAGTCAATCAGCCCCAGCATTTT.